This T cell receptor (beta chain) emerged from a study of cytomegalovirus exposure and HLA in healthy donors. As for the donors, each was a healthy bone marrow donor. This CDR3 region has 16 residues. The germline gives CDR1 MNHEY, CDR2 SMNVEV (reference sequence). V lost 2 bases to trimming and J lost 7 bases; unmatched junction nucleotides: 8. This clone came up once. The antigen is unknown. Study-wide results and caveats: Analyzed later, most CMV-associated TCR beta chains appeared HLA-restricted.

PCR involved 60 Vbeta and 13 Jbeta primers. Only in-frame clones appear in the TCRdb table, and some are missing; sequencing was by immunoSEQ multiplex PCR. The sample has 110,000 to 150,000 clones; around 75% are singletons. The source material was PBMCs. The rearrangement joins TRBV27 to TRBJ2-1; TRBD2 matches 10 bases. This TCR was recovered from a man in his fifties or sixties in good health and CMV-seronegative. Here the CDR3 reads CASSLSPAGGWNEQFF. The CDR3 DNA reads as TGTGCCAGCAGTTTAAGTCCAGCGGGAGGGTGGAATGAGCAGTTCTTC.